A single sample gave rise to the 28 T cell receptor beta chains below, sequenced in a study of cytomegalovirus exposure and HLA in healthy donors. It was with 60 Vbeta and 13 Jbeta primers that the PCR ran. The repertoire was sequenced with immunoSEQ multiplex PCR; TCRdb's copy has only in-frame clones and lacks some. The sample holds about 200,000 clones; around 90% are singletons and the top ten take around 0.99%. Input material: PBMCs. These receptor sequences come from a boy between 2 and 15 years old in good health and CMV-seronegative.

The V call is TRBV9, the J call TRBJ1-1, with 10 bases lining up with TRBD1. V was clipped by 4 bases and J by 5 bases; unmatched bases: 11. Germline V CDR1 and CDR2: SGDLS, YYNGEE. This CDR3 spans 16 amino acids. The CDR3 reads CASSLGTGEGKTEAFF. For the CDR3, the DNA is TGTGCCAGCAGCCTAGGGACAGGGGAAGGGAAAACTGAAGCTTTCTTT.

V is TRBV4-2 and J is TRBJ2-1; 7 bases fit TRBD2. The V gene end was trimmed by 4 bases and the J gene end by 7 bases; junction bases not matched to a gene: 4. This CDR3 is 13 amino acids long. Per the germline V gene, CDR1 is LGHNA and CDR2 is YNFKEQ. The CDR3 coding sequence is TGTGCCAGCAGCCCCCTCGGGAGGAATGAGCAGTTCTTC. Translating gives CASSPLGRNEQFF.

V and J are TRBV30 and TRBJ2-7; a weak D match, TRBD1 (5 bases). Trimming shortened V by 0 bases and J by 6 bases, and 9 bases separated the two germline ends. CDR1 and CDR2 (germline): GTSNPN, SVGIG (reference sequence). The CDR3 sequence is 12 residues long. CDR3 loop: CAWSVGVFEQYF. The CDR3 nucleotides read TGTGCCTGGAGTGTAGGGGTATTCGAGCAGTACTTC.

The chain couples TRBV6-1 to TRBJ1-5; the match to TRBD1 covers 9 bases. Germline values: CDR1 MNHNS, CDR2 SASEGT. The length of the CDR3 is 16 residues. Germline trimming cut 0 bases from V and 7 bases from J; bases unmatched to any gene: 7. The CDR3, as DNA: TGTGCCAGCAGTGAAGCCTTCCGGGACAGGGACCAGCCCCAGCATTTT. It codes for CASSEAFRDRDQPQHF.

V is TRBV6-1 and J is TRBJ2-2; D is ambiguous. Germline V gene lookup returns CDR1 MNHNS and CDR2 SASEGT. The CDR3 has 11 amino acids. With 10 bases removed from V and 5 bases from J, the gap between germline ends came to 8 bases. CDR3 protein: CATLRTGELFF. In DNA, the CDR3 is TGTGCCACCCTGCGGACCGGGGAGCTGTTTTTT.

This clone occurred once. V and J are TRBV2 and TRBJ2-3, with D perhaps matching TRBD2 (6 bases). This CDR3 comprises 15 residues. Trimming removed 1 base from V and 1 base from J, with 9 bases in between. Germline loops: CDR1 SNHLY, CDR2 FYNNEI. CDR3 in amino acids: CASSEGRGGTDTQYF. The CDR3 region has the DNA TGTGCCAGCAGTGAAGGGAGGGGAGGCACAGATACGCAGTATTTT.

The chain carries TRBV5-1 and TRBJ2-3; 12 nucleotides align to TRBD2. V gave up 7 bases and J gave up 6 bases; unmatched junction bases: 6. The CDR3 covers 14 residues. The germline V gene encodes CDR1 SGHRS and CDR2 YFSETQ. This CDR3 is CASGSGTSGDTQYF. CDR3 sequence (DNA): TGCGCCAGCGGGTCCGGGACTAGCGGGGATACGCAGTATTTT.

CDR3 sequence (DNA): TGTGCCAGCCTTCTCAGTGGGCCCGGGGAGCGCATTCAGTACTTC. Protein: CASLLSGPGERIQYF. The gene calls are TRBV6-1 and TRBJ2-4; maybe TRBD2 (5 bases). V was cut by 8 bases and J by 9 bases, with 23 bases left in between. This CDR3 spans 15 amino acids. Germline V gene lookup returns CDR1 MNHNS and CDR2 SASEGT.

The chain has TRBV9 and TRBJ1-5; D gene ambiguous. The CDR3 runs to 11 residues. The ends were cut back, 4 bases at V and 5 bases at J, with 4 bases in the middle. CDR1 is SGDLS and CDR2 is YYNGEE in the germline V gene. This CDR3 is CASSYDQPQHF. The CDR3 region has the DNA TGTGCCAGCAGCTATGATCAGCCCCAGCATTTT. The complete variable domain, with remaining parts taken from reference TRBV9 and TRBJ1-5, reads DSGVTQTPKHLITATGQRVTLRCSPRSGDLSVYWYQQSLDQGLQFLIQYYNGEERAKGNILERFSAQQFPDLHSELNLSSLELGDSALYFCASSYDQPQHFGDGTRLSIL.

This chain links TRBV5-4 with TRBJ2-7, with 10 bases identical to TRBD2. Germline CDR1 is SGHNT and CDR2 is YYREEE (reference sequence). V lost 0 bases and J lost 3; bases outside the gene matches: 9. This CDR3 has 17 residues. CDR3 protein: CASSLAGLAGAFYEQYF. CDR3 bases: TGTGCCAGCAGCTTGGCCGGTCTAGCGGGGGCATTCTACGAGCAGTACTTC.

The chain employs TRBV5-1 and TRBJ2-1; D perhaps matches TRBD1 (6 bases). CDR3 size: 13 residues. The germline gives CDR1 SGHRS, CDR2 YFSETQ. V dropped 5 bases and J dropped 7 bases, with 13 bases sitting between them. The CDR3 reads CASRSVGTNEQFF. The DNA of the CDR3 is TGCGCCAGCAGATCAGTCGGGACAAATGAGCAGTTCTTC. Together with reference TRBV5-1 and TRBJ2-1, the CDR3 gives the full variable domain: KAGVTQTPRYLIKTRGQQVTLSCSPISGHRSVSWYQQTPGQGLQFLFEYFSETQRNKGNFPGRFSGRQFSNSRSEMNVSTLELGDSALYLCASRSVGTNEQFFGPGTRLTVL.

The chain joins TRBV27 to TRBJ2-7; 7 bases agree with TRBD1. CDR1 and CDR2 from the germline V gene are MNHEY and SMNVEV (reference sequence). The ends lost 6 bases at V and 9 bases at J; junction bases unmatched: 11. The CDR3 is made up of 13 amino acids. This chain's CDR3 is CASSHRDSFLQYF. CDR3 nucleotides: TGTGCCAGCAGCCATCGGGACAGTTTCCTGCAGTACTTC.

V and J are TRBV12-5 and TRBJ1-2; D uncertain. This CDR3 comprises 12 residues. Per germline, CDR1 LGHNT and CDR2 FRNRAP. V gave up 0 bases and J gave up 7 bases, with 6 bases separating them. The CDR3 loop reads CASGLVSGGYTF. The DNA of the CDR3 is TGTGCTAGTGGTTTGGTATCCGGTGGCTACACCTTC.

This clone appeared once. This rearrangement joins TRBV5-1 to TRBJ2-2, with D possibly TRBD1 on 6 matching bases. This CDR3 region has 14 residues. Trimming shortened V by 4 bases and J by 8 bases, and 15 bases separated the two germline ends. Germline-derived CDR1 and CDR2 are SGHRS and YFSETQ. The CDR3 region is CASSAINREGELFF. The CDR3 DNA follows: TGCGCCAGCAGCGCTATAAACAGGGAGGGGGAGCTGTTTTTT.

The chain has TRBV27 and TRBJ2-7; TRBD2 might be the D (6 bases). In germline, CDR1 is MNHEY, CDR2 SMNVEV (reference sequence). Trimming took off 2 bases at V and 3 bases at J, with 20 bases between the two ends. This CDR3 spans 17 amino acids. CDR3 region: CASSLRGLGVDFYEQYF. The CDR3 coding sequence is TGTGCCAGCAGTTTAAGGGGACTGGGGGTCGACTTCTACGAGCAGTACTTC.

The chain joins TRBV30 to TRBJ2-4; 9 nucleotides agree with TRBD2. Looked up from germline, CDR1 is GTSNPN and CDR2 is SVGIG (reference sequence). The CDR3 has 22 amino acids. After removal of 7 bases from V and 1 base from J, the junction contained 29 bases not matched to a gene. The CDR3: CASPPRQMVAGDGDLAKNIQYF. The CDR3 DNA follows: TGTGCCTCCCCCCCCCGGCAAATGGTAGCGGGAGATGGGGACTTGGCCAAAAACATTCAGTACTTC.

The chain employs TRBV4-2 and TRBJ2-3; TRBD2 matches 14 bases. The CDR3 is made up of 16 amino acids. V shed 4 bases and J 6 bases; nucleotides not matched to a gene: 6. Germline CDR1 is LGHNA and CDR2 is YNFKEQ. As DNA, the CDR3 is TGTGCCAGCAGCCCGGGACTAGCGGGGGCCATGGATACGCAGTATTTT. Protein: CASSPGLAGAMDTQYF.

The chain is built from TRBV6-4 and TRBJ2-3; D not resolved. V shed 2 bases and J shed 8 bases, with 11 bases lying between them. This CDR3 is 13 amino acids long. Germline V lookup: CDR1 MRHNA, CDR2 SNTAGT. CDR3 in amino acids: CASSDGDPGTQYF. In DNA, the CDR3 is TGTGCCAGCAGTGACGGAGATCCGGGTACGCAGTATTTT.

The V and J genes are TRBV6-1 and TRBJ2-1; 11 bases match TRBD1. J lost 1 base, V lost 4 bases, and 6 bases had no gene match. CDR1 is MNHNS, CDR2 SASEGT, per germline. This CDR3 has 17 residues. CDR3 in DNA: TGTGCCAGCAGTGGACCCGGGACAGGGGGATCCTACAATGAGCAGTTCTTC. Translation: CASSGPGTGGSYNEQFF.

The rearrangement joins TRBV12-5 to TRBJ1-2; 7 bases line up with TRBD1. Germline lookup yields CDR1 LGHNT and CDR2 FRNRAP. This CDR3 has 14 residues. The junction had 10 bases not matched to a gene; V was cut back by 4 bases and J by 8 bases. CDR3 bases: TGTGCTAGTGGTTCCCGAGAGGGGGCGGAGGGCTACACCTTC. This codes for CASGSREGAEGYTF.

The chain joins TRBV9 to TRBJ2-2; the D gene is possibly TRBD2 (5 bases). The CDR3 contains 15 residues. V was shortened by 3 bases and J by 7 bases, with 16 bases between the two germline ends. Germline values: CDR1 SGDLS, CDR2 YYNGEE. The CDR3 sequence is CASSAGRGSNGELFF. The DNA for the CDR3 is TGTGCCAGCAGCGCCGGACGAGGGTCTAACGGGGAGCTGTTTTTT.

This chain joins TRBV25-1 and TRBJ2-5, with 8 bases matching TRBD1. J gave up 7 bases and V 3 bases, and 13 bases lay outside the gene matches. Germline V lookup: CDR1 MGHDK, CDR2 SYGVNS. CDR3 length equals 16 residues. CDR3 amino acids: CASSDVGQEGRGTQYF. CDR3 in DNA: TGTGCCAGCAGTGATGTGGGACAGGAGGGTCGGGGGACCCAGTACTTC.

V and J are TRBV6-1 and TRBJ1-1; D is unclear. The CDR3 runs to 14 residues. In germline, CDR1 is MNHNS, CDR2 SASEGT. Trimming removed 8 bases at V and 3 bases at J, with 16 bases between. CDR3 region: CASWAPRAYTEAFF. The CDR3 DNA is TGTGCCAGCTGGGCCCCGCGGGCCTACACTGAAGCTTTCTTT.

The V call is TRBV4-2, the J call TRBJ1-1, with a possible D match to TRBD1 (5 bases). Germline V gives CDR1 LGHNA, CDR2 YNFKEQ. The ends were cut back, 2 bases at V and 6 bases at J, with 16 bases in the middle. This CDR3 has 15 amino acids. As DNA, the CDR3 is TGTGCCAGCAGCCAAAACGGAGGGGTTGCATCTGAAGCTTTCTTT. Translation gives CASSQNGGVASEAFF.

This clone was seen a few times. The chain has TRBV6-1 and TRBJ2-1, with 7 nucleotides matching TRBD2. Germline V gives CDR1 MNHNS, CDR2 SASEGT. This CDR3 is 14 amino acids long. V was clipped by 7 bases and J by 3 bases; unmatched bases: 6. The CDR3 spells CASIATSSYNEQFF. The CDR3 coding sequence is TGTGCCAGCATCGCGACTAGCAGCTACAATGAGCAGTTCTTC.

This clone was recorded once. J is TRBJ2-5 and V is TRBV28, with 7 bases lining up with TRBD1. With V trimmed by 4 bases and J by 1 base, 3 bases remained unmatched. This CDR3 is 14 amino acids long. The germline CDR1 and CDR2 sequences are MDHEN and SYDVKM. The CDR3 nucleotides are TGTGCCAGCAGTTCAGGACAGGTCCAAGAGACCCAGTACTTC. Residues: CASSSGQVQETQYF.

CDR3 DNA: TGTGCCAGTAGTAAACGCCGGGTATTAACGGACGAGCAGTACTTC. Encoded protein: CASSKRRVLTDEQYF. The chain recombines TRBV19 with TRBJ2-7; no clear D gene. CDR3 size: 15 residues. Germline lookup yields CDR1 LNHDA and CDR2 SQIVND (reference sequence). The V end lost 4 bases, the J end lost 5 bases, and 18 bases lay between the germline ends.

The chain combines TRBV5-1 with TRBJ1-4; TRBD1 might be the D (6 bases). The germline V gene encodes CDR1 SGHRS and CDR2 YFSETQ. Trimming pared 0 bases from V and 8 bases from J, leaving 8 bases between. The CDR3 runs 13 residues. The CDR3 protein is CASSLADREKLFF. The CDR3 DNA reads as TGCGCCAGCAGCTTGGCCGACAGGGAAAAACTGTTTTTT.